This T cell receptor beta chain comes out of a study of blood T cell repertoires in COVID-19. Overall study: In each case, the material was cDNA or gDNA derived from T cells, B-cell-depleted T cells, or PBMCs.

Deletions cut 5 bases from V and 0 bases from J, with 9 bases between. CDR1 is SGHRS and CDR2 is YFSETQ in the germline V gene. CDR3 length: 14 residues. Per the original methods: Estimated nucleated cell counts came from reference gene primer amplification. Some clones are missing from TCRdb's copy, which holds only in-frame ones; the method was immunoSEQ multiplex PCR. V and J calls and clone size follow that table, whereas D and trimming were derived from the DNA. The sample holds about 270,000 clones, about 85% seen once. Enrollees, about 18 to 90 years old, lived in approximately 25 US areas. Categorization into cohorts depended on clinical history that participants reported.

The clonotype originates from a woman aged 50 to 60 who had recovered from COVID-19. Sequenced sample: PBMCs or T cells enriched from blood (not recorded which). The chain uses TRBV5-1 and TRBJ1-3; D is uncertain. CDR3 region: CASSAPSSGNTIYF. The DNA for the CDR3 is TGCGCCAGCAGTGCACCTAGCTCTGGAAACACCATATATTTT.